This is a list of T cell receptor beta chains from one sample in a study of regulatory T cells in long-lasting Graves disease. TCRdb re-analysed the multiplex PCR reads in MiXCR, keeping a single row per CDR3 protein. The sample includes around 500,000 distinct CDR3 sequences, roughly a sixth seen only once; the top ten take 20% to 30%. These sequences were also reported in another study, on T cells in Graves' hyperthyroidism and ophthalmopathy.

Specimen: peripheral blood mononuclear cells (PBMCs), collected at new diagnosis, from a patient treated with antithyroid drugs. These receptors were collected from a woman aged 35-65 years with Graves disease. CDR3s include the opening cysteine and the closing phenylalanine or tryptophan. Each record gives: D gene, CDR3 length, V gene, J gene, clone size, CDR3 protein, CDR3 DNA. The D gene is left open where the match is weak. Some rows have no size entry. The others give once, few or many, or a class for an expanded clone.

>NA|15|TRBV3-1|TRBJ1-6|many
CASSGWTRERSPLHF
TGTGCCAGCAGCGGATGGACAAGGGAGCGTTCACCCCTCCACTTT
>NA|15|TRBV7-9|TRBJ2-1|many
CASSSGRGGFNEQFF
TGTGCCAGCAGCTCAGGAAGGGGGGGCTTCAATGAGCAGTTCTTC
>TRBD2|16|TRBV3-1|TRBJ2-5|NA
CASSHYRGGAEETQYF
TGTGCCAGCAGCCATTACCGCGGGGGGGCCGAGGAGACCCAGTACTTC
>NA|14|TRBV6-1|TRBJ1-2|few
CASSPVVSGYGYTF
TGTGCCAGCAGCCCCGTAGTGTCGGGCTATGGCTACACCTTC
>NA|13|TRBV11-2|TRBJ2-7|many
CASSLGGIYEQYF
TGTGCCAGCAGCTTGGGGGGTATCTACGAGCAGTACTTC
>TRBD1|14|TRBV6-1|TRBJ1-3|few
CASRTGTTWNTIYF
TGTGCCAGCCGGACAGGAACTACTTGGAACACCATATATTTT
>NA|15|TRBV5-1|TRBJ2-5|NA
CASSLVASDQETQYF
TGCGCCAGCAGCTTGGTGGCCAGCGACCAAGAGACCCAGTACTTC
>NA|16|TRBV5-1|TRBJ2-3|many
CASSLGSLAVPDTQYF
TGCGCCAGCAGCTTGGGGTCCCTAGCCGTACCAGATACGCAGTATTTT
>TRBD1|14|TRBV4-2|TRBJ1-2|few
CASSQDRGQGGDTF
TGTGCCAGCAGCCAAGATAGGGGGCAGGGGGGTGACACCTTC
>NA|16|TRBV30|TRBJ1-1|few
CAWSVGAGPGGGGAFF
TGTGCCTGGAGTGTAGGGGCAGGGCCGGGCGGCGGCGGAGCTTTCTTT
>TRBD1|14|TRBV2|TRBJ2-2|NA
CAGTTGGNTGELFF
TGTGCCGGTACAACAGGGGGGAACACCGGGGAGCTGTTTTTT
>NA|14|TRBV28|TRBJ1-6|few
CASSGERGGSPLHF
TGTGCCAGCAGTGGGGAGCGTGGAGGTTCACCCCTCCACTTT
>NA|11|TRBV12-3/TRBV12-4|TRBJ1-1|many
CASSGGTEAFF
TGTGCCAGCAGTGGAGGAACTGAAGCTTTCTTT
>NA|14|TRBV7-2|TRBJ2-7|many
CASSPAGTTYEQYF
TGTGCCAGCAGCCCCGCCGGGACCACTTACGAGCAGTACTTC
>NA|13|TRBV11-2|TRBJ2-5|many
CASSLGHQETQYF
TGTGCCAGCAGCTTAGGCCACCAAGAGACCCAGTACTTC
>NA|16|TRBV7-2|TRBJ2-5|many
CASNLRGRMAQETQYF
TGTGCCAGCAACCTGCGGGGTAGAATGGCCCAAGAGACCCAGTACTTC
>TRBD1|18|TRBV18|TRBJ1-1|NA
CASSGGGQAPGRSMGAFF
TGTGCCAGCTCAGGCGGCGGACAGGCTCCCGGGAGGTCGATGGGAGCTTTCTTT
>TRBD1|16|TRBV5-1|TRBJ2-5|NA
CASSLEGTGAPETQYF
TGCGCCAGCAGCTTGGAAGGGACAGGGGCCCCAGAGACCCAGTACTTC
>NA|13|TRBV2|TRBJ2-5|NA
CASTPGDDETQYF
TGTGCCAGCACCCCGGGGGACGATGAGACCCAGTACTTC
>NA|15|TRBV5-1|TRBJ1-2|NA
CASSLAGDPNYGYTF
TGCGCCAGCAGCTTGGCCGGGGATCCTAACTATGGCTACACCTTC
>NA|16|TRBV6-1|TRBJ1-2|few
CASSEGPGGATYGYTF
TGTGCCAGCAGTGAGGGCCCCGGGGGCGCGACCTATGGCTACACCTTC
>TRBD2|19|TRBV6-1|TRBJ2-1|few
CASSRPPGTSGGPYNEQFF
TGTGCCAGCAGCAGACCCCCCGGGACTAGCGGGGGGCCCTACAATGAGCAGTTCTTC
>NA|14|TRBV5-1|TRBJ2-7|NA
CASSSGQLPYEQYF
TGCGCCAGCAGCTCAGGACAGTTACCCTACGAGCAGTACTTC
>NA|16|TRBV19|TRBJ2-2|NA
CASTSQGRTNTGELFF
TGTGCCAGTACCTCCCAGGGCCGGACGAACACCGGGGAGCTGTTTTTT
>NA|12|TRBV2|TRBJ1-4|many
CASSDSPEKLFF
TGTGCCAGCAGTGACAGCCCGGAAAAACTGTTTTTT